The 27 T cell receptor beta chains given below trace back to one sample, sequenced in a study of T-cell memory formation after mild COVID-19. TCRdb redid the calling of the 5' RACE reads with MiXCR, one entry per CDR3 protein. The data hold 120,000 or so distinct CDR3 sequences, with approximately 15% observed a single time. The sequencing input was PBMCs or a T cell subset sorted from them (not recorded which). The receptor set was obtained from a man younger than 35 who had mild COVID-19 (a few samples of this study predate the infection). Cell type and time point are not known.

This clonotype was seen only a few times. This chain links TRBV14 with TRBJ2-3; no reliable D call. This CDR3 comprises 13 residues. The germline CDR1 and CDR2 sequences are SGHDN and FVKESK. Trimming removed 5 bases at V and 6 bases at J, with 12 bases between. The CDR3 DNA is TGTGCCAGCAGCATGTCCGAAGCGGATACGCAGTATTTT. Translated, it gives CASSMSEADTQYF.

V and J are TRBV28 and TRBJ1-6; 7 nucleotides match TRBD1. V lost 4 bases to trimming and J lost 2 bases; unmatched junction nucleotides: 14. This CDR3 has 19 residues. Germline CDR1 MDHEN, CDR2 SYDVKM. In nucleotides, the CDR3 is TGTGCCAGCAGTTCCAGGGGGTTTAGGAGGAGAACCTATAATTCACCCCTCCACTTT. Residues: CASSSRGFRRRTYNSPLHF.

In this sample, this clonotype turned up a few times. V usage is TRBV12-3 or TRBV12-4 and J usage is TRBJ1-2; D might be TRBD1 (6 bases). CDR3 length: 13 residues. Trimming removed 4 bases from V and 8 bases from J, with 14 bases in between. The CDR3 bases are TGTGCCAGCAGTTCCCGCAGGGGAGGAGGCTACACCTTC. Protein sequence: CASSSRRGGGYTF.

For this clonotype: Given a much more abundant clone one base away, this may be a read error. V is TRBV6-5 and J is TRBJ1-6; no clear D. Per the germline V gene, CDR1 is MNHEY and CDR2 is SVGAGI. The CDR3 spans 15 residues. Trimming removed 5 bases at V and 7 bases at J, with 15 bases between. CDR3 sequence reads: CASSIKVRRNSPLHF. CDR3 nucleotide sequence: TGTGCCAGCAGTATTAAGGTCAGAAGGAATTCACCCCTCCACTTT.

This clonotype was observed a few times. V gene TRBV12-3 or TRBV12-4 combines with J gene TRBJ1-2; 8 positions match TRBD1. The junction had 2 bases not matched to a gene; V was cut back by 6 bases and J by 5 bases. The CDR3 has 12 residues. The CDR3 nucleotides read TGTGCCAGCAGGACAGGGGAATATGGCTACACCTTC. Translated, it gives CASRTGEYGYTF.

The chain couples TRBV6-1 to TRBJ2-1; 7 positions agree with TRBD1. Germline V gene sequence: CDR1 MNHNS, CDR2 SASEGT. The CDR3 runs to 14 residues. The V segment lost 5 bases and the J segment 6 bases; nucleotides outside the gene matches: 7. CDR3 nucleotides: TGTGCCAGCAGTACCCGGGGACAGTTCAATGAGCAGTTCTTC. Protein sequence: CASSTRGQFNEQFF.

In this sample, this clonotype turned up a few times. This chain connects TRBV5-5 to TRBJ2-5, with 8 bases that match TRBD1. From germline, CDR1 is SGHKS and CDR2 YYEKEE (reference sequence). CDR3 length: 17 amino acids. V was clipped by 2 bases and J by 5 bases; unmatched bases: 14. Here the CDR3 reads CASSFRQGSGGVETQYF. CDR3 DNA: TGTGCCAGCAGCTTTCGACAGGGGAGTGGGGGTGTGGAGACCCAGTACTTC.

The chain couples TRBV4-3 to TRBJ2-2; perhaps TRBD2 as D (6 bases). CDR1 is LGHNA and CDR2 is YSLEER in the germline V gene. The CDR3 loop spans 15 amino acids. V shed 1 base and J shed 7 bases, with 13 bases lying between them. The CDR3 sequence is CASSQVGGFGGELFF. The CDR3 DNA follows: TGCGCCAGCAGCCAAGTTGGGGGGTTCGGCGGGGAGCTGTTTTTT.

The J gene is TRBJ2-3, the V gene TRBV6-1; no definite D call. The CDR3 is made up of 12 amino acids. Germline-derived CDR1 and CDR2 are MNHNS and SASEGT. The V end was cut by 6 bases, the J end by 2 bases, with 6 bases between. The CDR3 loop reads CASRETTDTQYF. The CDR3 nucleotides read TGTGCCAGCAGAGAGACCACAGATACGCAGTATTTT.

As concerns this clonotype: It is likely a read error, because the conserved phenylalanine at the end of the CDR3 is missing. This chain joins TRBV5-1 and TRBJ1-2; D gene ambiguous. The CDR3 extends over 14 amino acids. Germline CDR1 SGHRS, CDR2 YFSETQ. Trimming took 0 bases from V and 2 from J, leaving 8 bases between them. The CDR3 reads CASSLEDANYGYTL. CDR3 nucleotides: TGCGCCAGCAGCTTGGAAGATGCAAACTATGGCTACACCTTA.

The gene calls are TRBV5-1 and TRBJ1-2; possibly TRBD1 for D (5 bases). CDR3 length: 14 amino acids. Trimming cost V 3 bases and J 0 bases, with 9 bases left between them. Looked up from germline, CDR1 is SGHRS and CDR2 is YFSETQ. CDR3 DNA: TGCGCCAGCAGCTGGGACGGACCTAACTATGGCTACACCTTC. It is translated as CASSWDGPNYGYTF.

The chain links TRBV7-2 to TRBJ2-1; tentatively, D is TRBD1 (6 bases). The germline V gene has CDR1 SGHTA and CDR2 FQGNSA. Trimming left V 1 base short and J 5 bases short, with 15 bases between. The CDR3 contains 16 residues. The CDR3 DNA reads as TGTGCCAGCAGCTTAGTTCAGGGGATGCGACACAATGAGCAGTTCTTC. Protein sequence: CASSLVQGMRHNEQFF. The full variable domain, completed using reference TRBV7-2 and TRBJ2-1, is GAGVSQSPSNKVTEKGKDVELRCDPISGHTALYWYRQSLGQGLEFLIYFQGNSAPDKSGLPSDRFSAERTGGSVSTLTIQRTQQEDSAVYLCASSLVQGMRHNEQFFGPGTRLTVL.

This clonotype was observed many times. V gene TRBV6-5 combines with J gene TRBJ1-2, with D uncertain. Trimming removed 6 bases at V and 4 bases at J, with 12 bases between. The CDR3 covers 13 residues. CDR1 is MNHEY, CDR2 SVGAGI, per germline. The CDR3 is CASSQTGGYGYTF. The CDR3 coding sequence is TGTGCCAGCAGCCAGACCGGCGGCTATGGCTACACCTTC.

V and J are TRBV10-3 and TRBJ1-1; D is perhaps TRBD1 (6 bases). In germline, CDR1 is ENHRY, CDR2 SYGVKD. The CDR3 spans 15 residues. Trimming removed 3 bases from V and 0 bases from J, with 11 bases in between. The CDR3 DNA sequence: TGTGCCATCAGTGACCCAGACAGGATGAACACTGAAGCTTTCTTT. Its translation: CAISDPDRMNTEAFF.

This chain connects TRBV5-1 to TRBJ2-6; either TRBD1 or TRBD2 may supply D (6 bases each). The CDR3 sequence is 17 residues long. The germline V and J ends were trimmed by 1 base and 3 bases, with 14 bases remaining between them. Germline assignment: CDR1 SGHRS and CDR2 YFSETQ. The CDR3 protein is CASSLLGGSVGANVLTF. DNA for the CDR3: TGCGCCAGCAGCTTGTTGGGGGGCTCGGTTGGGGCCAACGTCCTGACTTTC. The full variable domain, its missing parts supplied by reference TRBV5-1 and TRBJ2-6, is KAGVTQTPRYLIKTRGQQVTLSCSPISGHRSVSWYQQTPGQGLQFLFEYFSETQRNKGNFPGRFSGRQFSNSRSEMNVSTLELGDSALYLCASSLLGGSVGANVLTFGAGSRLTVL.

This chain links TRBV4-1 with TRBJ2-1, with D uncertain. Trimming pared 0 bases from V and 5 bases from J, leaving 14 bases between. The CDR3 extends over 16 amino acids. CDR1 is MGHRA, CDR2 YSYEKL, per germline. CDR3 loop: CASSQDWQAGNNEQFF. CDR3 nucleotide sequence: TGCGCCAGCAGCCAAGATTGGCAGGCCGGCAACAATGAGCAGTTCTTC.

This clonotype was detected ten times or more. The V gene is TRBV12-3 or TRBV12-4, the J gene TRBJ2-3; maybe TRBD2 (7 bases). V dropped 6 bases and J dropped 2 bases, with 15 bases sitting between them. This CDR3 is built from 15 residues. CDR3 protein: CASSNNRGATDTQYF. For the CDR3, the DNA is TGTGCCAGCAGCAACAATCGGGGGGCCACAGATACGCAGTATTTT.

This clonotype was seen more than once but under ten times. A junction end diverges from the germline sequence, so it may reflect a read error. The V call is TRBV28, the J call TRBJ1-1; D may be TRBD1 (5 bases). In germline, CDR1 is MDHEN, CDR2 SYDVKM. The CDR3 sequence is 10 residues long. CDR3 nucleotide sequence: TGCGCGACGGGGCTCAGAGAAGCTTTCTTT. Translated: CATGLREAFF.

The chain carries TRBV20-1 and TRBJ1-5, with D uncertain. V was pared by 3 bases and J by 11 bases, with 17 bases between. The CDR3 runs to 13 residues. The germline gives CDR1 DFQATT, CDR2 SNEGSKA (reference sequence). For the CDR3, the DNA is TGCAGTGCTAGTCAGCCTGTGCAACGATCCCAGCATTTT. It is translated as CSASQPVQRSQHF.

This clonotype was recorded at least ten times. The gene calls are TRBV20-1 and TRBJ2-5, with 11 bases aligning to TRBD2. With V trimmed by 5 bases and J by 5 bases, 16 bases remained unmatched. CDR3 length: 17 residues. CDR1 is DFQATT and CDR2 is SNEGSKA in the germline V gene (reference sequence). The CDR3: CSARAFSGGAVEETQYF. CDR3 DNA: TGCAGTGCTCGGGCGTTTAGCGGGGGGGCCGTAGAGGAGACCCAGTACTTC.

This clonotype has only a few counts. The chain combines TRBV4-3 with TRBJ1-2, with D perhaps matching TRBD1 (5 bases). Trimming took 4 bases from V and 0 from J, leaving 12 bases between them. The germline V gene has CDR1 LGHNA and CDR2 YSLEER. The CDR3 spans 15 residues. In DNA, the CDR3 is TGCGCCAGCAGCCGGGGGGATGGAGCTAACTATGGCTACACCTTC. Translating gives CASSRGDGANYGYTF.

The chain carries TRBV7-2 and TRBJ1-5; TRBD1 agrees at 7 bases. V shed 8 bases and J 4 bases; nucleotides not matched to a gene: 5. CDR3 length: 13 amino acids. CDR1 is SGHTA, CDR2 FQGNSA, per germline. In nucleotides, the CDR3 is TGTGCCAGCGCTGACAGGGCGAATCAGCCCCAGCATTTT. As protein: CASADRANQPQHF.

This chain connects TRBV4-1 to TRBJ1-3; the D gene is possibly TRBD1 (5 bases). The CDR3 loop spans 16 amino acids. CDR1 is MGHRA, CDR2 YSYEKL, per germline. Trimming took off 0 bases at V and 1 base at J, with 10 bases between the two ends. In nucleotides, the CDR3 is TGCGCCAGCAGCCAAGAAATCAGGGTTTCTGGAAACACCATATATTTT. Its translation: CASSQEIRVSGNTIYF.

The chain uses TRBV7-2 and TRBJ1-1; no clear D gene. CDR1 and CDR2 (germline): SGHTA, FQGNSA. V was pared by 5 bases and J by 8 bases, with 12 bases between. CDR3 length: 12 residues. The CDR3 spells CASSLDLGEAFF. CDR3 bases: TGTGCCAGCAGCCTCGATTTAGGGGAAGCTTTCTTT. The full variable domain, its missing parts supplied by reference TRBV7-2 and TRBJ1-1, is GAGVSQSPSNKVTEKGKDVELRCDPISGHTALYWYRQSLGQGLEFLIYFQGNSAPDKSGLPSDRFSAERTGGSVSTLTIQRTQQEDSAVYLCASSLDLGEAFFGQGTRLTVV.

The rearrangement links TRBV9 to TRBJ2-1; perhaps TRBD2 as D (5 bases). V lost 2 bases to trimming and J lost 0 bases, with 6 bases between them. This CDR3 spans 14 amino acids. The germline CDR1 and CDR2 sequences are SGDLS and YYNGEE. The CDR3 is CASSVLASYNEQFF. DNA of the CDR3: TGTGCCAGCAGCGTCCTAGCCTCCTACAATGAGCAGTTCTTC.

This clonotype appeared a few times. The chain couples TRBV18 to TRBJ2-5, with D possibly being TRBD1 (6 bases). The CDR3 totals 16 residues. V was pared by 1 base and J by 5 bases, with 17 bases between. Germline values: CDR1 KGHSH, CDR2 LQKENI. The CDR3 region is CASSPRQGKRSETQYF. The CDR3 DNA reads as TGTGCCAGCTCACCACGGCAGGGGAAGCGCTCGGAGACCCAGTACTTC.

V usage is TRBV12-3 or TRBV12-4 and J usage is TRBJ1-1; perhaps TRBD1 as D (6 bases). This CDR3 has 14 residues. The V end was cut by 8 bases, the J end by 4 bases, with 17 bases between. The CDR3 DNA reads TGTGCCAGCTCGAAGTGGGGGGCAGGCACTGAAGCTTTCTTT. Amino acid sequence: CASSKWGAGTEAFF.